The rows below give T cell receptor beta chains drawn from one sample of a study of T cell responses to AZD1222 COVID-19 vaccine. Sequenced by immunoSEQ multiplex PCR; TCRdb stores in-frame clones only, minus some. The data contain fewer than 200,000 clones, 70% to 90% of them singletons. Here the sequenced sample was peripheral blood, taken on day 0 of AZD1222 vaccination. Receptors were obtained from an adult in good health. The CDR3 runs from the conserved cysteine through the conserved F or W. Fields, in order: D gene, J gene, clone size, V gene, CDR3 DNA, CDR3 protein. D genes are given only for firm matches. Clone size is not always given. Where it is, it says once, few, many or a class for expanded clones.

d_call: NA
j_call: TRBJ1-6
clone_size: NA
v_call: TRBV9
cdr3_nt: TGTGCCAGCAGCGCGGGACTTGGGGATTCACCCCTCCACTTT
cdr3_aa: CASSAGLGDSPLHF

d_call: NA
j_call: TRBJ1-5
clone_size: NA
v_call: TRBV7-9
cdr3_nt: TGTGCCAGCAGCTTAAGGGAAGAAAATCAGCCCCAGCATTTT
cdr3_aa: CASSLREENQPQHF

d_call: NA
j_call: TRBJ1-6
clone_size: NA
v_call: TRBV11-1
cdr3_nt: TGTGCCAGCAGCTTACGGACGGGTAATTCACCCCTCCACTTT
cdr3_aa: CASSLRTGNSPLHF

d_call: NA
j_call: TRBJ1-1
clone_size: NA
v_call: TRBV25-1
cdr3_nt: TGTGCCAGCAGGGGCGGATTGCGAAACACTGAAGCTTTCTTT
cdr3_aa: CASRGGLRNTEAFF

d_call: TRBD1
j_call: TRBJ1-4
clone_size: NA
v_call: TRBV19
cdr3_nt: TGTGCCAGTAGTTCGGGACAGGGGGCCACTGAAAAACTGTTTTTT
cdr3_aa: CASSSGQGATEKLFF

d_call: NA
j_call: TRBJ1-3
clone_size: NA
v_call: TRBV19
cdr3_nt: TGTGCCACCGAACCCCGAGGGACTGGAAACACCATATATTTT
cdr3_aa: CATEPRGTGNTIYF

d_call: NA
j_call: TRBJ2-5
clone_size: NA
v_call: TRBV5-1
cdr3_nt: TGCGCCAGCAGCCCTTTCGGCAACCAAGAGACCCAGTACTTC
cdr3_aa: CASSPFGNQETQYF

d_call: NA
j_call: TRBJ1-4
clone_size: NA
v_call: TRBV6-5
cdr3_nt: TGTGCCAGCAGTTACAGGGGCGGGTCAACTAATGAAAAACTGTTTTTT
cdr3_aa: CASSYRGGSTNEKLFF

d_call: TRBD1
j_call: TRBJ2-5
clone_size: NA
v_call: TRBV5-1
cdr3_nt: TGCGCCAGCAGCATCATCTCCGGGACAGGGGAAGAGACCCAGTACTTC
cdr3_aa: CASSIISGTGEETQYF

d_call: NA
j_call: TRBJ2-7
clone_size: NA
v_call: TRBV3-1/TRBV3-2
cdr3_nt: TGTGCCAGCAGCCAAGCAAGCGGAGTAGGCTCCTACGAGCAGTACTTC
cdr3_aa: CASSQASGVGSYEQYF

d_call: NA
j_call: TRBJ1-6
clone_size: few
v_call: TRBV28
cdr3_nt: TGTGCCAGCAGCATCCCCTCGGGGGCGAATAATTCACCCCTCCACTTT
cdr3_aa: CASSIPSGANNSPLHF

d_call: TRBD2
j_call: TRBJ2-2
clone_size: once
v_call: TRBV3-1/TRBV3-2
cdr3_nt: TGTGCCAGCAGCCGCCGGACTAGCCCGTCGAACACCGGGGAGCTGTTTTTT
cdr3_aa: CASSRRTSPSNTGELFF

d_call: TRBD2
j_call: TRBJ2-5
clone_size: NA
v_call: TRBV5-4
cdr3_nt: TGTGCCAGCAGCTTCCAGACTAGCGGGAAAGAGACCCAGTACTTC
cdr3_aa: CASSFQTSGKETQYF

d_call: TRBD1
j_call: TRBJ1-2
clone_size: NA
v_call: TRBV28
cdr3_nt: TGTGCCAGCAGAAAGACAGGGGGAGGCTACACCTTC
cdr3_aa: CASRKTGGGYTF

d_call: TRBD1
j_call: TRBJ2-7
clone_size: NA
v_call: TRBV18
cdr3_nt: TGTGCCAGCTCACTGGGACAGGGGTCAGCCTACGAGCAGTACTTC
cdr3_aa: CASSLGQGSAYEQYF

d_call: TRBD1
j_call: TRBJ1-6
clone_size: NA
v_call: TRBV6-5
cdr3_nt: TGTGCCAGCAGTTACTCCCAGGGGGCTGGTTCACCCCTCCACTTT
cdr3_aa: CASSYSQGAGSPLHF

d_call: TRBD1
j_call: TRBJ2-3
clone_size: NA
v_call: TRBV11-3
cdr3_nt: TGTGCCAGCAGCTCATTCGGACAGGGATCAGATACGCAGTATTTT
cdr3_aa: CASSSFGQGSDTQYF

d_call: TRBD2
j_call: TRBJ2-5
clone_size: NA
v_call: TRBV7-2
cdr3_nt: TGTGCCAGCAGCTTAGCGGGGGTTAGCGGGAGGGGCGAGACCCAGTACTTC
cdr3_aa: CASSLAGVSGRGETQYF

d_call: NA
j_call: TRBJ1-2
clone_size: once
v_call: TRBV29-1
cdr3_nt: TGCAGCGCTCGGACGAAACCTGAACAGGGTTTCTATGGCTACACCTTC
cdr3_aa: CSARTKPEQGFYGYTF

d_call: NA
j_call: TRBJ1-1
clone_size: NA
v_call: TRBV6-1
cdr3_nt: TGTGCCAGCAGTTTCAGAGACAACACTGAAGCTTTCTTT
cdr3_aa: CASSFRDNTEAFF

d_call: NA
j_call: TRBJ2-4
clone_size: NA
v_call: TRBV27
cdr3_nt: TGTGCCAGCAGAGCCCAAAGGGGCCCCGGGGCGCGCATTCAGTACTTC
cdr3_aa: CASRAQRGPGARIQYF

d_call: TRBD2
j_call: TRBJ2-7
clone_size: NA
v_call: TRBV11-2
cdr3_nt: TGTGCCAGCAAACTAGCGGGATACTACGAGCAGTACTTC
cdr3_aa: CASKLAGYYEQYF

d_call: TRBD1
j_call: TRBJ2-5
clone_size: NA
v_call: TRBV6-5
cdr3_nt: TGTGCCAGCAGTTACGGTAGACAGGGGACGGGGGAGACCCAGTACTTC
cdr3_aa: CASSYGRQGTGETQYF

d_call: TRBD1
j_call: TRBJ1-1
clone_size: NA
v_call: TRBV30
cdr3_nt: TGTGCCTGGAGTGTACATTCAGGGGGCACTGAAGCTTTCTTT
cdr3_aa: CAWSVHSGGTEAFF

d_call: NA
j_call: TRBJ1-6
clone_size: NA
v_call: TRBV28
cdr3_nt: TGTGCCAGCAGTTCTACAACCGGGGGTTTAAGCTCCTATAATTCACCCCTCCACTTT
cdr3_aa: CASSSTTGGLSSYNSPLHF

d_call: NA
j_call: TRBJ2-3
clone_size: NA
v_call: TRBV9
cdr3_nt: TGTGCCAGCAGCGTAAACACAGATACGCAGTATTTT
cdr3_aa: CASSVNTDTQYF